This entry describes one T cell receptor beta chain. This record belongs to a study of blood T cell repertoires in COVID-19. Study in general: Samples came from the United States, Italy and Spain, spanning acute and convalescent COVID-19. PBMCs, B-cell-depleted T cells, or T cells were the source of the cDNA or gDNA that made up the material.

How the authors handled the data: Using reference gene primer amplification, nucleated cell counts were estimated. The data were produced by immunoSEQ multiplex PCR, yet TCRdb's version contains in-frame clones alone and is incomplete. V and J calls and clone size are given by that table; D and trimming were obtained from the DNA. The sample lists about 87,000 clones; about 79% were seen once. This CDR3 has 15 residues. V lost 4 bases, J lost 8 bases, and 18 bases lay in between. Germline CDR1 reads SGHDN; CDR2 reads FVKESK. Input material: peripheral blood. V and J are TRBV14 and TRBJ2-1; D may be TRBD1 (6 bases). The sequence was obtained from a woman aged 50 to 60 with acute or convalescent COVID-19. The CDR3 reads CASSLLGTFTYEQFF. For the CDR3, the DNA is TGTGCCAGCAGCCTTCTGGGGACATTCACTTATGAGCAGTTCTTC.